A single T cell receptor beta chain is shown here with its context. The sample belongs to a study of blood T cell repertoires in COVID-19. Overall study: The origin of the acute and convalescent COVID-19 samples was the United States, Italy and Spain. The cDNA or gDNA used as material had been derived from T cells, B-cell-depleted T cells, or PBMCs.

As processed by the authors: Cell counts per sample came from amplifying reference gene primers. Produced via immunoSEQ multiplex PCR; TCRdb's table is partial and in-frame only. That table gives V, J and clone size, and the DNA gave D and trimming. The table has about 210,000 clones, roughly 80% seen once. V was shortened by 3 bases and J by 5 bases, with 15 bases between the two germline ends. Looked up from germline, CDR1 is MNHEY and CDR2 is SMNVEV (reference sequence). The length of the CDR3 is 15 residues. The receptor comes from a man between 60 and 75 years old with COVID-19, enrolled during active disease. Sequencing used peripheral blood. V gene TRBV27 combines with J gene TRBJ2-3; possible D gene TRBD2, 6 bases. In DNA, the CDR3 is TGTGCCAGCAGTTTTTGGGGAGGCGGGCGAGATACGCAGTATTTT. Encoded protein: CASSFWGGGRDTQYF.